The rows below give T cell receptor beta chains drawn from one sample of a study of shared clonotypes between healthy human individuals. Clones were sequenced by immunoSEQ multiplex PCR, and TCRdb holds only the in-frame ones, with some missing. The table shows tens of thousands of clones, with 50% to 70% occurring only once. The sequencing sample was made of memory CD8+ T cells sorted from blood. The source of these receptors is a man aged 25-45 years in good health. CDR3s include the opening cysteine and the closing phenylalanine or tryptophan. A D gene is named only where the DNA matches it firmly. Where a row states a size, it is once, few, many or the class of an expanded clone; other rows omit it.

CDR3 length | J gene | V gene | clone size | D gene | CDR3 DNA | CDR3 protein
15 | TRBJ2-7 | TRBV28 | . | . | TGTGCCAGCAGCCCCACTAGCTTCCCCTCCTACGAGCAGTACTTC | CASSPTSFPSYEQYF
18 | TRBJ2-7 | TRBV27 | . | TRBD2 | TGTGCCAGCCTCGACGATGGGGCTAGCGGGAGAAAACCCTACGAGCAGTACTTC | CASLDDGASGRKPYEQYF
16 | TRBJ2-1 | TRBV18 | . | TRBD1 | TGTGCCAGCTCACCTCCGGGACAGGGCCTCTTGTATGAGCAGTTCTTC | CASSPPGQGLLYEQFF
16 | TRBJ2-5 | TRBV4-3 | . | . | TGCGCCAGCAGCCAAGACAGCGGACCTGGGGGGGAGACCCAGTACTTC | CASSQDSGPGGETQYF
12 | TRBJ2-7 | TRBV25-1 | many | . | TGTGCCAGCAGTTTCGTCTCCTACGAGCAGTACTTC | CASSFVSYEQYF
12 | TRBJ2-7 | TRBV27 | . | . | TGTGCCAGCAGAGCTACCGCCTACGAGCAGTACTTC | CASRATAYEQYF
12 | TRBJ1-2 | TRBV11-2 | many | . | TGTGCCAGCAGCCCCGTTAACTATGGCTACACCTTC | CASSPVNYGYTF
14 | TRBJ2-7 | TRBV30 | many | TRBD1 | TGTGCCTGGAGCACCGGGACAGGGAGCTACGAGCAGTACTTC | CAWSTGTGSYEQYF
13 | TRBJ2-7 | TRBV14 | . | . | TGTGCCAGCAGCCACTGGGACCACTACGAGCAGTACTTC | CASSHWDHYEQYF
15 | TRBJ2-5 | TRBV25-1 | . | . | TGTGCCAGCACCGGACCCGGACCTACGAGGGAGACCCAGTACTTC | CASTGPGPTRETQYF
11 | TRBJ2-7 | TRBV28 | . | . | TGTGCCAGCAGGAGAAACTACGAGCAGTACTTC | CASRRNYEQYF
16 | TRBJ2-3 | TRBV21-1 | . | . | TGTGCCAGCAGTTTGAACGCTACAGTCATGCAAGATACGCAGTATTTT | CASSLNATVMQDTQYF
12 | TRBJ2-7 | TRBV28 | many | . | TGTGCCAGCTCAGGAATAGCCTACGAGCAGTACTTC | CASSGIAYEQYF
14 | TRBJ1-1 | TRBV10-3 | . | . | TGTGCCATCAGTGAGTCCCTTACGAACACTGAAGCTTTCTTT | CAISESLTNTEAFF
15 | TRBJ2-1 | TRBV9 | . | TRBD1 | TGTGCCAGCAGCGTAGAAGGGACAGGGGTCGATGAGCAGTTCTTC | CASSVEGTGVDEQFF